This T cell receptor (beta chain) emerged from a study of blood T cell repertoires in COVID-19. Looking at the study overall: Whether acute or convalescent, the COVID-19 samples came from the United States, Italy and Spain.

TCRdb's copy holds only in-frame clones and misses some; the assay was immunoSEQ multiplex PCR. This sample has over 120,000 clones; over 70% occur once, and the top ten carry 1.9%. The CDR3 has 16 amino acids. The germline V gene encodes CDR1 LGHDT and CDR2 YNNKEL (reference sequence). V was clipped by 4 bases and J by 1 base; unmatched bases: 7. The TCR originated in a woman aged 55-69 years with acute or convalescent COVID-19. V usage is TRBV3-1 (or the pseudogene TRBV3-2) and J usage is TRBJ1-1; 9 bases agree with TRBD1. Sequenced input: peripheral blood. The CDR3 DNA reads TGTGCCAGCAGCCCCCTGGACAGGGGCGGGAACACTGAAGCTTTCTTT. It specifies CASSPLDRGGNTEAFF.